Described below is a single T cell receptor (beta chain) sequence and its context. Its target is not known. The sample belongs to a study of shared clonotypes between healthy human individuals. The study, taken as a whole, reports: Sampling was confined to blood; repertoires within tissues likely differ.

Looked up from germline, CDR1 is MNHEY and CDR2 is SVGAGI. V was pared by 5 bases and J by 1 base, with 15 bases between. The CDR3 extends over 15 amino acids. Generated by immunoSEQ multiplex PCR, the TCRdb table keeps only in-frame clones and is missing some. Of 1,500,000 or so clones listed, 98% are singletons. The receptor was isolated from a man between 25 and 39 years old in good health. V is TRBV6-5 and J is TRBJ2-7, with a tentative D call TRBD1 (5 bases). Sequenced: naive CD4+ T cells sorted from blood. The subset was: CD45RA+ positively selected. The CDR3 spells CASSASDRPSYEQYF. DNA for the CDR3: TGTGCCAGCAGTGCCTCTGACAGACCGTCCTACGAGCAGTACTTC.